This TCR beta chain emerged from a study of T cells in localized non-small cell lung cancer. Findings and caveats of the study: Median around 60 top-100 tumor clones were shared with paired adjacent lung. In the blood, greater T cell density corresponded to longer overall survival. Tumor samples were not multi-region, leaving intratumor heterogeneity unexcluded.

Using immunoSEQ multiplex PCR, the repertoire was profiled, and TCRdb retains in-frame clones only, with some absent. The sample lists tens of thousands of clones; roughly 85% were seen once. Worth noting for this clone: As yet, its antigen is unknown.

Germline CDR1 and CDR2: SGHRS and YFSETQ. After removal of 0 bases from V and 3 bases from J, the junction contained 6 bases not matched to a gene. This CDR3 is 17 amino acids long. The material sequenced was peripheral blood, taken before any cancer treatment. The rearrangement uses TRBV5-1 and TRBJ1-4; 9 nucleotides align to TRBD1. The clonotype originates from a woman aged 35-75 years with stage I lung adenocarcinoma. The CDR3: CASSLATGGGPNEKLFF. The CDR3 nucleotides read TGCGCCAGCAGCTTGGCCACAGGGGGCGGACCTAATGAAAAACTGTTTTTT.